This T cell receptor beta chain was sequenced in a study of T-cell memory formation after mild COVID-19. Study-wide context: In these data, TCR clusters were largely donor specific. The study's findings and limits: There were some responding clones in pre-infection memory, which suggested that cross-reactive memory had joined.

In its sample, this clonotype was seen a few times. Its specificity is unknown. Germline CDR1 is MNHEY and CDR2 is SVGAGI. V gave up 0 bases and J gave up 3 bases, with 9 bases separating them. The CDR3 sequence is 15 residues long. TCRdb fed the 5' RACE reads into MiXCR, producing one record per CDR3 protein. The sample consists of 400,000 to 500,000 distinct CDR3 sequences, roughly 18% of them appearing once. The specimen sequenced was PBMCs or a T cell subset sorted from them (not recorded which). The chain employs TRBV6-5 and TRBJ1-5; D gene uncertain. The sequence derives from a man between 18 and 35 years old who had mild COVID-19 (a few samples of this study predate the infection). Cell type and time point are not known. The CDR3 region is CASSYSMAVNQPQHF. The CDR3 region has the DNA TGTGCCAGCAGTTACTCGATGGCAGTCAATCAGCCCCAGCATTTT.